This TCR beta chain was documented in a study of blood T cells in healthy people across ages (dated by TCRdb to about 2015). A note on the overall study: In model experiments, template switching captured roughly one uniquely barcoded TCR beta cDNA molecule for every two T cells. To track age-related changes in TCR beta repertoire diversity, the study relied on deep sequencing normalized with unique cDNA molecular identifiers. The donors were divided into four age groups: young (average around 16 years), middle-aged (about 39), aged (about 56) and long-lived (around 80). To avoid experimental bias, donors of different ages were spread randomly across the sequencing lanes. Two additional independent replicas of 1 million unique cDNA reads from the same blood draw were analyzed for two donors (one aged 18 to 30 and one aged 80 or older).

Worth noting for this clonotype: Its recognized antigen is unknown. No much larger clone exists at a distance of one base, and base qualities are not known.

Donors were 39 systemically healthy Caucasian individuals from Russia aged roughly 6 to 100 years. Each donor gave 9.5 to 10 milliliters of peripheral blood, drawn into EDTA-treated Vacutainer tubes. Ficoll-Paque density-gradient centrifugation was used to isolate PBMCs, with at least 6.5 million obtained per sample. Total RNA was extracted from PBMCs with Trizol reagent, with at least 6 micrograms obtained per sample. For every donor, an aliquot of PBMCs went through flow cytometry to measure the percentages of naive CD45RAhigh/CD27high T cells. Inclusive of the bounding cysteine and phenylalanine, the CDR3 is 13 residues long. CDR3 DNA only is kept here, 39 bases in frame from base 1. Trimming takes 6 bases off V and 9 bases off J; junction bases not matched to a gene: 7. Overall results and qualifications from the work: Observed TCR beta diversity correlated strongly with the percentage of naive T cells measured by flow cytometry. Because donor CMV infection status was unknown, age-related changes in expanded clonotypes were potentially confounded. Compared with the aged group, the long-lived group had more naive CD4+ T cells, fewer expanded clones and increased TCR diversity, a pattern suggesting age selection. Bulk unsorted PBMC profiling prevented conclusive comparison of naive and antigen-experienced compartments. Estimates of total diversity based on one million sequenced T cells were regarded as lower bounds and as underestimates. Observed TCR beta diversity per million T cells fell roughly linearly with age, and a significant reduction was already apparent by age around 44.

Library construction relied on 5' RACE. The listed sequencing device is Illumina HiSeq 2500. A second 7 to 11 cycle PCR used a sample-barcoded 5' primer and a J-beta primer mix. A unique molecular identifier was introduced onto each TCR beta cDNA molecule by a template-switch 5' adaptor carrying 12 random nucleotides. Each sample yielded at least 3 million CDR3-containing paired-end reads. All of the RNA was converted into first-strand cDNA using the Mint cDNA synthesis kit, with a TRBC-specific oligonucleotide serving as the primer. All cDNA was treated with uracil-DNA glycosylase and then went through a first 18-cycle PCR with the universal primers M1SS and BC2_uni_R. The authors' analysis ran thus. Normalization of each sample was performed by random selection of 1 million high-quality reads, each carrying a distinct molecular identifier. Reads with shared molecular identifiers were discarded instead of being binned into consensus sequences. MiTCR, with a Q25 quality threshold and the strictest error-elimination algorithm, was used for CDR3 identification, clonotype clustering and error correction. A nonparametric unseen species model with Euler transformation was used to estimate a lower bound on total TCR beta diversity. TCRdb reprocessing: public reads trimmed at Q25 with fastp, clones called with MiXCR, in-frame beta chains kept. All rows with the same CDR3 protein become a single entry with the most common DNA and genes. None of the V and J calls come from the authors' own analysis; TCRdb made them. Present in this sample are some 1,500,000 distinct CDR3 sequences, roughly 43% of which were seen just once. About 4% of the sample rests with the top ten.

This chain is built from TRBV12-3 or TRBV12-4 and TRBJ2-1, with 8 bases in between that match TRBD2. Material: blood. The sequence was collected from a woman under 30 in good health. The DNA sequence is TGTGCCAGCAGAGACGCGGGGGGCCTTGAGCAGTTCTTC. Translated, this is CASRDAGGLEQFF.